Sequencing of this TCR beta chain was carried out in a study of T cell responses to AZD1222 COVID-19 vaccine. Assay: immunoSEQ multiplex PCR; the TCRdb copy retains only in-frame clones and omits some. Of 140,000 to 150,000 clones listed, over 75% are singletons. Worth noting for this clone: Its antigen is not identified.

Findings and limits, study-wide: The study reported that nearly half of spike-specific TCRs target unmutated variant regions. After the peak T cell response, and only then, were repertoires sampled. At baseline, seropositivity was found in only 5 to 7 AZD1222 recipients. Females made up more of the donors, who were largely white British, and clonal diversity may have come out too low.

The receptor was derived from an adult in good health. This material consisted of peripheral blood, taken on day 0 of AZD1222 vaccination.

CDR3 nucleotides: TGTGCCAGCAGCCAAGTTTTAAGTAGCAATCAGCCCCAGCATTTT. Its protein is CASSQVLSSNQPQHF. The chain employs TRBV4-2 and TRBJ1-5; D is uncertain. The germline V and J ends were trimmed by 1 base and 0 bases, with 7 bases remaining between them. The CDR3 extends over 15 amino acids. CDR1 is LGHNA, CDR2 YNFKEQ, per germline.